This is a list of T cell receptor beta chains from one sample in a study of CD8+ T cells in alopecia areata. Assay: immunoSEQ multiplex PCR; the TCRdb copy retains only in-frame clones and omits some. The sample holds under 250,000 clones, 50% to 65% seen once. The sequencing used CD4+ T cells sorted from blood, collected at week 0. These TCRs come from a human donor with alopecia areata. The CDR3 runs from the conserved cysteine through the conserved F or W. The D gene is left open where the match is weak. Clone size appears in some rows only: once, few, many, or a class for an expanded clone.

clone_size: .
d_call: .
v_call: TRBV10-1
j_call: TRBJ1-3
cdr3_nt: TGCGCCAGGAGGACTTCTGGAAACACCATATATTTT
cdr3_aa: CARRTSGNTIYF

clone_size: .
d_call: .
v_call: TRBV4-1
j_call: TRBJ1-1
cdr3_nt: TGCGCCAGCAGCCAAGATCACTCCACTGAAGCTTTCTTT
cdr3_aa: CASSQDHSTEAFF

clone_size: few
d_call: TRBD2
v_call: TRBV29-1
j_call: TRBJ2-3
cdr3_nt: TGCAGCGTGGTGCACGCGGGGGGCCCAGATACGCAGTATTTT
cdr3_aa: CSVVHAGGPDTQYF

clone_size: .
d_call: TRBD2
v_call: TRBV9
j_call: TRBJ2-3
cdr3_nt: TGTGCCAGCAGCGAGGGACTAGCGGGAGGTACAGATACGCAGTATTTT
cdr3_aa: CASSEGLAGGTDTQYF

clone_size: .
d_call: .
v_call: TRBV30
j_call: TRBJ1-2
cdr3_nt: TGTGCCTGGAGTGTCCCGGGACACAGCTATGGCTACACCTTC
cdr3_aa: CAWSVPGHSYGYTF

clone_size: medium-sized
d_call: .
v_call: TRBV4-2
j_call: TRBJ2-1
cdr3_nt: TGTGCCAGCAGCCAGGACCTAGACAGTCGGGGCTTCTACAATGAGCAGTTCTTC
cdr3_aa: CASSQDLDSRGFYNEQFF

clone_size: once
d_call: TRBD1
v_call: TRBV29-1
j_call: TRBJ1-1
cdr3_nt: TGCAGCGGCGCGGGACAGATGAACACTGAAGCTTTCTTT
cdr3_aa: CSGAGQMNTEAFF

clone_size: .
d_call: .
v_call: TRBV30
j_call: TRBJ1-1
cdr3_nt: TGTGCCTGGAGTGTACTGGGGGGTACTGGGACTTTCTTT
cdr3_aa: CAWSVLGGTGTFF

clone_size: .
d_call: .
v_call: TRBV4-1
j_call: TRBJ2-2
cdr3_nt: TGCGCCAGCACCAAAGGGGGGGTGCTCGCGAACACCGGGGAGCTGTTTTTT
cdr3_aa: CASTKGGVLANTGELFF

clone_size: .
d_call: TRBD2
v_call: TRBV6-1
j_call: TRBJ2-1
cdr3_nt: TGTGCCAGCAGTGAAGTGGGACTAGCGGAAAACAATGAGCAGTTCTTC
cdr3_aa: CASSEVGLAENNEQFF

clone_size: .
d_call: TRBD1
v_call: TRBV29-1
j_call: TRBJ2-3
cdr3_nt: TGCAGCGTTGAGACAGGGAAGAAAGATACGCAGTATTTT
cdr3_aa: CSVETGKKDTQYF

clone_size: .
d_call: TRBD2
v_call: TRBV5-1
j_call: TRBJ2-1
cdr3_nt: TGCGCCAGCAGCTTGACCTGGCTAGCGGGAGGTATAGTCTTC
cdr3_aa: CASSLTWLAGGIVF

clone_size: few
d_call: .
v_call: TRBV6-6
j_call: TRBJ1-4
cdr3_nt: TGTGCCAGCAGTTACTCGTCAGGGGTGGATGAAAAACTGTTTTTT
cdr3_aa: CASSYSSGVDEKLFF